This T cell receptor beta chain was recorded in a study of blood T cells in healthy people across ages (dated by TCRdb to between 2014 and 2017). Regarding the complete study: In model experiments, roughly one uniquely barcoded TCR beta cDNA molecule per two T cells was captured by template switching. To track age-related changes in TCR beta repertoire diversity, the study relied on deep sequencing normalized with unique cDNA molecular identifiers. The donors were split into four age groups: young (average 16 years), middle-aged (39), aged (roughly 68) and long-lived (over 75). Two additional independent replicas of 1 million unique cDNA reads from the same blood draw were analyzed for two donors (one aged 18 to 29 and one aged 80 or older).

Notes on this clonotype: Its antigen is unknown. Base-call qualities are not available, and no considerably larger clone is one nucleotide away.

What the authors observed across the whole study: There was a strong correlation between observed TCR beta diversity and the percentage of naive T cells measured by flow cytometry. Estimates of total diversity based on one million sequenced T cells were regarded as lower bounds and as underestimates. Bulk unsorted PBMC profiling prevented conclusive comparison of naive and antigen-experienced compartments. As age increased, observed TCR beta diversity per million T cells dropped in a roughly linear way, and a significant reduction was already evident by age 40. Donor CMV infection status was unknown, potentially confounding age-related changes in expanded clonotypes. The long-lived group showed more naive CD4+ T cells, fewer expanded clones and increased TCR diversity than the aged group, suggesting age selection.

Donors were around 37 systemically healthy Caucasian individuals from Russia aged roughly 6 to 100 years. About 10 milliliters of peripheral blood were collected from each donor into EDTA-treated Vacutainer tubes. Ficoll-Paque density-gradient centrifugation was used to isolate PBMCs, with at least 6.5 million per sample. Trizol reagent was used to extract total RNA from the PBMCs, yielding at least 5.5 micrograms per sample. The percentages of naive CD45RAhigh/CD27high T cells were determined by flow cytometry on a PBMC aliquot from every donor. The library was prepared using 5' RACE. TCRdb names Illumina HiSeq 2500 as the instrument used. A second PCR of about 7 to 12 cycles was run with a J-beta primer mix and a sample-barcoded 5' primer. A template-switch 5' adaptor carrying 12 random nucleotides introduced a unique molecular identifier onto each TCR beta cDNA molecule. Each sample yielded at least 2.5 million CDR3-containing paired-end reads. The Mint cDNA synthesis kit, primed by a TRBC-specific oligonucleotide, was used to synthesize first-strand cDNA from all RNA. Following uracil-DNA glycosylase treatment, a first 18-cycle PCR with universal primers M1SS and BC2_uni_R was performed on all cDNA. On the authors' methods: For normalization, 1 million high-quality reads, each with a distinct molecular identifier, were randomly selected from each sample. Reads with shared molecular identifiers were discarded instead of being binned into consensus sequences. CDR3 identification, clonotype clustering and error correction used MiTCR with a Q25 quality threshold and the strictest error-elimination algorithm. A nonparametric unseen species model with Euler transformation was used to estimate a lower bound on total TCR beta diversity. TCRdb reprocessed the public reads (quality trimming at Q25 with fastp, clone calling with MiXCR) and kept in-frame beta chains. Every entry covers one CDR3 protein and lists the most common genes and DNA from its rows. TCRdb, not the original authors, processed these V and J calls. In this sample the table shows over a million distinct CDR3 sequences, 20% to 25% of which occur a single time. 0.65% to 0.75% of the sample is held by the ten biggest clonotypes.

V has 2 bases trimmed and J has 4 bases trimmed; junction bases matching no gene number 2. CDR1 and CDR2 are drawn from the germline V gene (reference sequence): DFQATT, SNEGSKA. The CDR3 covers 13 residues, taking in both the cysteine and the phenylalanine. This entry keeps only the CDR3 DNA: 39 bases, framed from base 1. This sample also belongs to another study, concerning T cells of mothers and their children. That second publication adds: Donors were nine systemically healthy Caucasian individuals: three mothers and their six children. cDNA synthesis consumed the entire amount of extracted RNA, loaded at approximately 1.5 ug RNA in each 15 ul reaction. In the second PCR, sample barcodes and 2-4 random nucleotides were introduced via the M1S primer. Each mother yielded over 9 million TCR beta CDR3 reads and each child 3 million to 3.5 million reads. In both related and unrelated pairs, thymic selection shapes the output of TCR recombination in a similar way, with inherited differences having only a minor effect. Normalized repertoire overlap was always slightly but never significantly higher in related than unrelated mother-child pairs. With a sensitivity of 90 to 100 clones per million clonotypes, no persistent microchimeric T cell clones were detected. The study used deep NGS to compare TCR beta repertoires of mothers and children, seeking features distinguishing related mother-child pairs from unrelated individuals. Mothers averaged roughly 40 +/- 4 years of age and children averaged roughly 10 +/- 4 years. After adapter ligation was performed with NEBNext reagents, the libraries were sequenced on an Illumina HiSeq 2000 with 100+100 nt paired-end reads. To avoid cross-contamination, the mother libraries and the child libraries were prepared a month apart and sequenced in separate runs. Between roughly 500,000 and 2,100,000 distinct TCR beta clonotypes were identified per donor. Naive TCR beta clonotypes were estimated from low-frequency clonotypes matched to each donor's FACS-determined naive share, without sorting.

The clonotype comes from a girl aged 2-9 years in good health. Sequences were obtained from blood. The V gene is TRBV20-1 and the J gene is TRBJ2-1, with TRBD1 identical over 7 junction bases. In nucleotide form, the sequence is TGCAGTGCTAGACCGACAGGGTACAATGAGCAGTTCTTC. It specifies CSARPTGYNEQFF.